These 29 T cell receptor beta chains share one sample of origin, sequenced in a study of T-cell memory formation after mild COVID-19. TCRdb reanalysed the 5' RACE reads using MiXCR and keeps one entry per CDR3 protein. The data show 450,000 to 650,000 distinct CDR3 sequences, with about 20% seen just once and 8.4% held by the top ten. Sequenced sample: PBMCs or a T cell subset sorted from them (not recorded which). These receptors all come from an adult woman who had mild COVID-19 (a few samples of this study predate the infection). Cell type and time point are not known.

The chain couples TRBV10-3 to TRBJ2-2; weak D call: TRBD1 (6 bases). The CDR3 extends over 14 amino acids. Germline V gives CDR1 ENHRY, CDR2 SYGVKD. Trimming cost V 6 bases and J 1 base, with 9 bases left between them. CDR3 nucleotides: TGTGCCATCAGAACGACAGGGAACACCGGGGAGCTGTTTTTT. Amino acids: CAIRTTGNTGELFF.

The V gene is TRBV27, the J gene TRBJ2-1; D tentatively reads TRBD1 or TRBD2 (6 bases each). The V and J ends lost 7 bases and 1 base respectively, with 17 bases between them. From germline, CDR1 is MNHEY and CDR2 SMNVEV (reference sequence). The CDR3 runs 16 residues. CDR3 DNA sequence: TGTGCCAGCACGCCTTGGGGGGCCGGATCCTACAATGAGCAGTTCTTC. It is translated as CASTPWGAGSYNEQFF.

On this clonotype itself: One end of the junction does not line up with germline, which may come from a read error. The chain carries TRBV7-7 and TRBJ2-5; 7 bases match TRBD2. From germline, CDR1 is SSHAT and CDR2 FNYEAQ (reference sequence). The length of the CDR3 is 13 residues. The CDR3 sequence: CASSYPGRETQYF. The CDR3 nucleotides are TGTGCTAGCAGCTACCCCGGGAGGGAGACCCAGTACTTC. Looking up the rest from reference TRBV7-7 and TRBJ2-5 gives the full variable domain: GAGVSQSPRYKVTKRGQDVTLRCDPISSHATLYWYQQALGQGPEFLTYFNYEAQPDKSGLPSDRFSAERPEGSISTLTIQRTEQRDSAMYRCASSYPGRETQYFGPGTRLLVL.

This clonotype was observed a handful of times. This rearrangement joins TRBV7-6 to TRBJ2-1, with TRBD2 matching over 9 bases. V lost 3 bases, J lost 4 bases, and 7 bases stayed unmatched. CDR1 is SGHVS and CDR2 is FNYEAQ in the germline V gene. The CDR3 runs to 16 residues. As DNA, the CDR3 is TGTGCCAGCAGCTTTGACGCTAGCGGGGATTACAATGAGCAGTTCTTC. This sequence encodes CASSFDASGDYNEQFF.

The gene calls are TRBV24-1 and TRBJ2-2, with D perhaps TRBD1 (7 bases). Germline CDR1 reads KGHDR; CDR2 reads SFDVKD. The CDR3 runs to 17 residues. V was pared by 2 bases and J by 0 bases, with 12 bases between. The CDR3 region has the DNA TGTGCCACCAGTGATTGGGGGGACAGCGCGAACACCGGGGAGCTGTTTTTT. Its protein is CATSDWGDSANTGELFF.

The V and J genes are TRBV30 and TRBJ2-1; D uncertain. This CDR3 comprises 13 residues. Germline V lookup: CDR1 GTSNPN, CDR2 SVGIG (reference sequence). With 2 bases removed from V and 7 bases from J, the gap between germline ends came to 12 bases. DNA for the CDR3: TGTGCCTGGAGTACAAATATCGGGAATGAGCAGTTCTTC. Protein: CAWSTNIGNEQFF.

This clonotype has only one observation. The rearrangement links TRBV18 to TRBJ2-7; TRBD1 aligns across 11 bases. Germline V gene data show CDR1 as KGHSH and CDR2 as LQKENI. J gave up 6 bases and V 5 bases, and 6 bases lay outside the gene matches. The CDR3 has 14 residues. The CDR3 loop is CASSTGTGGIEQYF. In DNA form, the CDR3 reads TGTGCCAGCTCAACCGGGACAGGGGGGATCGAGCAGTACTTC.

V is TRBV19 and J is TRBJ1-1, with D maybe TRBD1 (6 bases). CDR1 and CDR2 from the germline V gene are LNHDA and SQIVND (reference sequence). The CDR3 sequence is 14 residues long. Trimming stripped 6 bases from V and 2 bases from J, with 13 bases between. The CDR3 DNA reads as TGTGCCAGTAGGGATCTCAGGGGAAACACTGAAGCTTTCTTT. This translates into CASRDLRGNTEAFF.

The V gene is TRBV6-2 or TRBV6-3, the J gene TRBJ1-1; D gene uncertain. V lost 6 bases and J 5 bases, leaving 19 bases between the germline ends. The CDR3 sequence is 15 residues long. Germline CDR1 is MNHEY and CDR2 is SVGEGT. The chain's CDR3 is CASSSSVLFITEAFF. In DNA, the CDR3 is TGTGCCAGCAGCTCTTCGGTTTTGTTCATTACTGAAGCTTTCTTT.

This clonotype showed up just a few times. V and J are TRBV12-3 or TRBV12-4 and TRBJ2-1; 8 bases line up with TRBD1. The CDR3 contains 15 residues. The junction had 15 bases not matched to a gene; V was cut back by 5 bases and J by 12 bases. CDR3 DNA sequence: TGTGCCAGCAGTAAGGGACAGGCCCTAGGGCAAGGGCAGTTCTTC. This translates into CASSKGQALGQGQFF.

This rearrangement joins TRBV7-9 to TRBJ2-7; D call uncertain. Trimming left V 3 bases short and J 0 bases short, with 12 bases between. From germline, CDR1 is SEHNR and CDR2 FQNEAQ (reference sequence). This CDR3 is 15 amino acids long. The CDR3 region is CASSFRATSSYEQYF. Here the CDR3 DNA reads TGTGCCAGCAGCTTTCGGGCGACGAGCTCCTACGAGCAGTACTTC.

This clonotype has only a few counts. This chain's CDR3 is CASSLRGTNEQFF. In DNA form, the CDR3 reads TGTGCCAGCAGCTTAAGGGGCACCAATGAGCAGTTCTTC. The chain joins TRBV7-2 to TRBJ2-1; a possible D gene is TRBD1 (5 bases). Germline CDR1 and CDR2: SGHTA and FQGNSA. Trimming took off 2 bases at V and 6 bases at J, with 8 bases between the two ends. This CDR3 is 13 amino acids long.

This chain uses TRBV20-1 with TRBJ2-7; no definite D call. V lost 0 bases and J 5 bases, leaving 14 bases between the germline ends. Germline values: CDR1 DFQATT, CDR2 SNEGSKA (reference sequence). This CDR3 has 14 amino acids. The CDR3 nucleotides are TGCAGTGCTAGAGATCAGCTAGGTTACGACGAGCAGTACTTC. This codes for CSARDQLGYDEQYF.

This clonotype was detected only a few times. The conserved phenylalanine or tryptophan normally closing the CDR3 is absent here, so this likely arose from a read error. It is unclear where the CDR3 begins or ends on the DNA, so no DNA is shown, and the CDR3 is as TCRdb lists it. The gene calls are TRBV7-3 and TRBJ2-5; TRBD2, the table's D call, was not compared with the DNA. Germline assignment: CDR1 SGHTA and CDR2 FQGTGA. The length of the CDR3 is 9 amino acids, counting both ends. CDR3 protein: CASSSTSGV.

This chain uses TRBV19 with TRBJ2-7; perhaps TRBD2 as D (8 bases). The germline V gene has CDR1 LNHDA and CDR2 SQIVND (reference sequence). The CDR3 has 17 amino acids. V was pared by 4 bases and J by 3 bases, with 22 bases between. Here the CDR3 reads CASSTLRGGTANYEQYF. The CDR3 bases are TGTGCCAGTAGTACTCTTCGCGGGGGGACAGCCAACTACGAGCAGTACTTC.

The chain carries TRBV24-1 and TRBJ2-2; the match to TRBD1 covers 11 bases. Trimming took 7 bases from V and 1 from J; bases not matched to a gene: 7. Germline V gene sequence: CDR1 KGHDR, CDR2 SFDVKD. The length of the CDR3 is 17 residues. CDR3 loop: CATRGTGGNVNTGELFF. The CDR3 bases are TGTGCCACCAGAGGGACAGGGGGGAATGTGAACACCGGGGAGCTGTTTTTT.

The CDR3 DNA sequence: TGTGCCAGCAGTTACGATCCAGGTTCCACAGATACGCAGTATTTT. The encoded protein is CASSYDPGSTDTQYF. The chain links TRBV6-2 or TRBV6-3 to TRBJ2-3; D unclear. V was shortened by 2 bases and J by 2 bases, with 11 bases between the two germline ends. This CDR3 has 15 amino acids. In germline, CDR1 is MNHEY, CDR2 SVGEGT.

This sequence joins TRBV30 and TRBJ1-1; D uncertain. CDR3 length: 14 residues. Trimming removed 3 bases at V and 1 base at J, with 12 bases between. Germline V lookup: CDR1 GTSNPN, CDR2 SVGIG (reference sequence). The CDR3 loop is CAWSSLVPNTEAFF. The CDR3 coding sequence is TGTGCCTGGAGCTCCCTGGTCCCGAACACTGAAGCTTTCTTT.

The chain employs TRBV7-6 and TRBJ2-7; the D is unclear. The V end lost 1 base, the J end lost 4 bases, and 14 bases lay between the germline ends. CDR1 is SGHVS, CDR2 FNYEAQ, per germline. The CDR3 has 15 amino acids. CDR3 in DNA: TGTGCCAGCAGCTTAGAGGCCCGACGGTCGTACGAGCAGTACTTC. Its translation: CASSLEARRSYEQYF. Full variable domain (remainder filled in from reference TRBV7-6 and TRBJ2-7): GAGVSQSPRYKVTKRGQDVALRCDPISGHVSLYWYRQALGQGPEFLTYFNYEAQQDKSGLPNDRFSAERPEGSISTLTIQRTEQRDSAMYRCASSLEARRSYEQYFGPGTRLTVT.

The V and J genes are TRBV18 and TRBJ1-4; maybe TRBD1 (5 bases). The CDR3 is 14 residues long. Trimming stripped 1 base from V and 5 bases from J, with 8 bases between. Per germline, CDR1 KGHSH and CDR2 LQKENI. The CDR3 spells CASSPRAGNEKLFF. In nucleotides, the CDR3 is TGTGCCAGCTCACCACGGGCAGGGAATGAAAAACTGTTTTTT. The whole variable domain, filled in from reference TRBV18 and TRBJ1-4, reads NAGVMQNPRHLVRRRGQEARLRCSPMKGHSHVYWYRQLPEEGLKFMVYLQKENIIDESGMPKERFSAEFPKEGPSILRIQQVVRGDSAAYFCASSPRAGNEKLFFGSGTQLSVL.

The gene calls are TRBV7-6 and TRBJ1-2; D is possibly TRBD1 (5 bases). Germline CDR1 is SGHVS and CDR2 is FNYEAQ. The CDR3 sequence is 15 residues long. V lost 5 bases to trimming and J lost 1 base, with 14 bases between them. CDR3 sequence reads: CASSEGSTDNYGYTF. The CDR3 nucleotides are TGTGCCAGCAGCGAAGGCTCGACAGATAACTATGGCTACACCTTC. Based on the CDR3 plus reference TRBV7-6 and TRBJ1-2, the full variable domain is GAGVSQSPRYKVTKRGQDVALRCDPISGHVSLYWYRQALGQGPEFLTYFNYEAQQDKSGLPNDRFSAERPEGSISTLTIQRTEQRDSAMYRCASSEGSTDNYGYTFGSGTRLTVV.

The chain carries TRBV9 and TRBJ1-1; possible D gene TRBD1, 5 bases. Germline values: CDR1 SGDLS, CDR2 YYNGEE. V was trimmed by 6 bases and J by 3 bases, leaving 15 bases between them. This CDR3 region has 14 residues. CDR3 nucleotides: TGTGCCAGCACCTCGGGGGTTCCTGACACTGAAGCTTTCTTT. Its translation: CASTSGVPDTEAFF.

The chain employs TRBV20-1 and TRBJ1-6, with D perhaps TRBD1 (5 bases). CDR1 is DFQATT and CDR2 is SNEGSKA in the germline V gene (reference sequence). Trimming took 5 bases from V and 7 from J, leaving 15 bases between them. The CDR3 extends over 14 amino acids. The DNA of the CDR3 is TGCAGTGCTCTCCGGGACGTACAAAATTCACCCCTCCACTTT. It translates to CSALRDVQNSPLHF.

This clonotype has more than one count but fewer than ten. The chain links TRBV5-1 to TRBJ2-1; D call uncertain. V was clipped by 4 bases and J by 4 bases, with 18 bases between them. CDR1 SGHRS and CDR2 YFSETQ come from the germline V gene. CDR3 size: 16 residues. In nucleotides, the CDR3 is TGCGCCAGCAGCCCCGAGTCCCCCGGAGTATACAATGAGCAGTTCTTC. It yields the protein CASSPESPGVYNEQFF. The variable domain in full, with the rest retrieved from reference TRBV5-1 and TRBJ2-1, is KAGVTQTPRYLIKTRGQQVTLSCSPISGHRSVSWYQQTPGQGLQFLFEYFSETQRNKGNFPGRFSGRQFSNSRSEMNVSTLELGDSALYLCASSPESPGVYNEQFFGPGTRLTVL.

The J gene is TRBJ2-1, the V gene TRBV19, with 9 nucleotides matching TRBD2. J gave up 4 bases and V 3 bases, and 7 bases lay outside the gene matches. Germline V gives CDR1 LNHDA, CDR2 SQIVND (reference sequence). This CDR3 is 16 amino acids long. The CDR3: CASSMGIAGAYNEQFF. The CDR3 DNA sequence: TGTGCCAGTAGTATGGGGATAGCGGGAGCATACAATGAGCAGTTCTTC.

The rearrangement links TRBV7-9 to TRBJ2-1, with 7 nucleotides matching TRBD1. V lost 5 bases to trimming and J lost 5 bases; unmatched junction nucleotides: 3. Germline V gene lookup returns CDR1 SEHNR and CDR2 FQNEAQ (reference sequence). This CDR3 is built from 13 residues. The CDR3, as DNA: TGTGCCAGCAGCCGGGGACAGCACAATGAGCAGTTCTTC. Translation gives CASSRGQHNEQFF.

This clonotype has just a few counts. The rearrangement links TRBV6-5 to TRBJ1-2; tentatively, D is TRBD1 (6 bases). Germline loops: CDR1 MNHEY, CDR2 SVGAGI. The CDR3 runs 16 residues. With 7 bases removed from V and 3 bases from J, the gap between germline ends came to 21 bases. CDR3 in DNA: TGTGCCAGCATTAAAGAACCGGGACAAAGGGACTATGGCTACACCTTC. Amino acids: CASIKEPGQRDYGYTF.

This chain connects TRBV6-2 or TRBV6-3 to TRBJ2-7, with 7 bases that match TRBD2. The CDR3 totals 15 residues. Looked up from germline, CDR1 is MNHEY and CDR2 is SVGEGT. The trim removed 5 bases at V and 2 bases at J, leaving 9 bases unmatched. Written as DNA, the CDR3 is TGTGCCAGCAGTCCCCAGCGGGGACGAGCCTACGAGCAGTACTTC. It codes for CASSPQRGRAYEQYF.

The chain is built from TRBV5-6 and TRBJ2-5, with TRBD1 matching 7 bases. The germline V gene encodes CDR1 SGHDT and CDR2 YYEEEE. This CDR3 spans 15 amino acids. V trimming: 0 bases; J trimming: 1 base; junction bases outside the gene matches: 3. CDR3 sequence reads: CASSLVGTVQETQYF. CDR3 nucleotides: TGTGCCAGCAGCTTGGTCGGGACAGTCCAAGAGACCCAGTACTTC.